This T cell receptor beta chain was found in a study of beta chain features in type 1 diabetes (dated 2018 in TCRdb). For the wider study: Patients and healthy donors did not differ in mean age, gender distribution, total cell number or subset yield. Regulatory and stem cell-like memory subsets were isolated from only 8 patients and roughly 8 healthy donors, whereas naive and central memory subsets came from all 30 or so donors. Across all samples, about 110 million sorted cells were examined, and cell number per subset correlated strongly with RNA yield. The study compared the TCRB repertoires of sorted circulating CD4+ T cell subsets in recently diagnosed type 1 diabetes patients with those in matched healthy donors. What the authors observed across the whole study: Naive, central memory and regulatory TCRB repertoires appeared to be more alike among patients than among healthy donors. Because cDNA rather than genomic DNA was sequenced, highly expressing activated cells could have been over-represented, although no difference in activation and CD3 levels was found between groups. PCR may preferentially amplify shorter templates, but because patient and control samples were amplified and corrected together, any resulting skew would affect both groups equally. A moderate but significant shortening of TCRB CDR3 length was observed in type 1 diabetes patients in all four CD4+ subsets. Because the HLA sub-analyses included only small numbers of individuals, any influence of HLA type on TCRB rearrangement was left unresolved. At VDJ recombination sites, type 1 diabetes patients had fewer insertions and more deleted nucleotides, which implies abnormalities in thymic rearrangement.

The entire isolated RNA was reverse transcribed using the High Capacity cDNA Reverse Transcription Kit, and thus expressed TCRB transcripts were sequenced. Naive, central memory and regulatory T cell samples underwent deep immunoSEQ sequencing, averaging around 3.6 million total reads per sample. After sorted cells were lysed in RLT buffer, RNA was extracted with DNase-treated RNeasy Micro or Mini kits, with the choice depending on cell number. To prevent cross-contamination, every cell subset was processed on its own, while patient and healthy donor samples were processed together. Using the immunoSEQ multiplex PCR, TCRB sequences were amplified from cDNA into 87-bp fragments spanning the CDR3 region. Sequencing of the amplicons was performed on the Illumina HiSeq platform. The paper's processing steps were these. PCR bias was corrected computationally using synthetic template baselines, and reads within Hamming distance 2 were collapsed, with unmergeable singletons discarded. By aligning reads against IMGT, V, D and J genes, CDR3 length, and insertions or deletions at six rearrangement sites were assigned. Within each subset, clonotype counts were normalized to the number of sorted cells before true diversity and Gini coefficients were calculated with the tcR R package. The overlap coefficient, calculated on TCRB nucleotide sequences, was used to quantify repertoire sharing. TCRdb retrieved this table from immuneACCESS and kept in-frame rearrangements only. Not all clones are present; in checked studies, unresolved V genes account for under half, and no reason is known for the remainder. That table is the source of V, J and clone size, and D and trimming were worked out from the DNA. The sample profile shows roughly 150,000 clones; approximately 9.9% of them were found once. Around 2.5% of the sample rests with the top ten.

Looking up the germline V gene yields CDR1 SNHLY and CDR2 FYNNEI. Relative to germline, V is 10 bases shorter and J is 8 bases shorter, with 15 bases between their ends. From cysteine to phenylalanine, the CDR3 is 12 amino acids long. Here the CDR3 DNA is all that survives: 36 bases in frame from base 1. A single peripheral blood draw of about 116 mL on average was collected from each donor into heparinised tubes. A BD FACSAria II was used to sort naive, central memory, regulatory and stem cell-like memory CD4+ T cells with a panel that included CD45RO, CCR7, CD25, CD127, CD95 and CD27. A purity above 95% was achieved for all sorted populations. PBMCs were isolated immediately by Lymphoprep density gradient centrifugation and stained directly without culture. Samples were stained and sorted in pairs, with one healthy donor and one patient per experiment, so that batch effects were minimized. This clone was seen only a few times. Its antigen has not been determined. There are no base qualities to consult, and no much larger clone falls within one base.

This receptor was obtained from a woman between 18 and 29 years old in good health. Sample: central memory CD4+ T cells from blood. Recombination connected TRBV2 to TRBJ2-1, with the identity of the D gene unclear. The CDR3 has the sequence CATKSVGDEQFF. The DNA sequence is TGTGCCACCAAAAGCGTAGGCGATGAGCAGTTCTTC.